The clone carrying this T cell receptor (beta chain) was seen a handful of times. The data were taken from a study of blood T cells in healthy people across ages. A sample-barcoded 5' primer and a J-beta primer mix were used in a second PCR of roughly 7 to 12 cycles. MiXCR was run by TCRdb on the 5' RACE reads, yielding one entry per CDR3 protein. The sample holds about 800,000 distinct CDR3 sequences, around a quarter seen once. Germline CDR1 reads MNHEY; CDR2 reads SMNVEV (reference sequence). The CDR3 has 17 residues. The V gene end was trimmed by 4 bases and the J gene end by 6 bases; junction bases not matched to a gene: 14. The same sample was also studied in work on T cells of mothers and their children. This second study says: Thymic selection, a shaping force on TCR recombination output, acts similarly in related and unrelated pairs.

V gene TRBV27 combines with J gene TRBJ2-1; 8 nucleotides line up with TRBD2. Source material: blood. The clonotype originates from a boy younger than 18 in good health. CDR3 amino acids: CASSSYRGGRLANEQFF. CDR3 nucleotides: TGTGCCAGCAGTTCATACCGGGGGGGGAGGTTGGCCAATGAGCAGTTCTTC.